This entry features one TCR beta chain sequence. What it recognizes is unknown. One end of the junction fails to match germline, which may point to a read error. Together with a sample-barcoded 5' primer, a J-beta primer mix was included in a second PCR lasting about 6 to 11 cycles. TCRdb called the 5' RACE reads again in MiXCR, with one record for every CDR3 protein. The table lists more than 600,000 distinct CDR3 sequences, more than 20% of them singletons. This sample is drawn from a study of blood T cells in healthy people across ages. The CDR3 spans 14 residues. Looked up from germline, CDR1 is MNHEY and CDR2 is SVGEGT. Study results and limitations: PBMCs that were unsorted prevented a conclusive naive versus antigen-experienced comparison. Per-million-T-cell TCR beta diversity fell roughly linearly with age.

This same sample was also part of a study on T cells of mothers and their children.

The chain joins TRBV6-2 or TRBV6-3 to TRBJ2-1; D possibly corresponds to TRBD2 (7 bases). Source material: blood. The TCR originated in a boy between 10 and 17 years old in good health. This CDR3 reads CASGYGGAYNEQFF. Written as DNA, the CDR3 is TGTGCCAGCGGTTATGGGGGGGCATACAATGAGCAGTTCTTC.